Below are 21 T cell receptor beta chains sequenced from a single sample in a study of T-cell reconstitution after alpha-beta-depleted transplantation in children. Unique molecular identifiers were used to barcode this TCRbeta library. Each CDR3 protein is one row after TCRdb ran MiXCR on the PCR reads. This sample has 700,000 to 850,000 distinct CDR3 sequences, with approximately 15% found just once. Sample: PBMCs, mostly from graft donor cells, taken 360 days after TCRalphabeta/CD19-depleted stem cell transplant. Source of these receptors: a male patient younger than 18 who had a stem cell transplant for acute lymphoblastic leukemia, so the T cells may come from the graft donor.

This chain connects TRBV18 to TRBJ2-1; a possible D gene is TRBD2 (5 bases). The V end lost 2 bases, the J end lost 12 bases, and 20 bases lay between the germline ends. Germline CDR1 and CDR2: KGHSH and LQKENI. The CDR3 totals 15 residues. In nucleotides, the CDR3 is TGTGCCAGCTCACCATCGAAAAGCCACAATCGGGGGCAGTTCTTC. Protein product: CASSPSKSHNRGQFF.

This clonotype was counted a few times. This chain links TRBV7-3 with TRBJ2-3; TRBD2 might be the D (5 bases). The CDR3 runs to 17 residues. The germline CDR1 and CDR2 sequences are SGHTA and FQGTGA. Trimming took off 5 bases at V and 5 bases at J, with 23 bases between the two ends. The CDR3 sequence: CASSKMLVSRAGDTQYF. The CDR3 nucleotides are TGTGCCAGCAGCAAAATGTTGGTTTCGAGGGCCGGAGATACGCAGTATTTT.

The V and J genes are TRBV29-1 and TRBJ2-1, with 9 bases lining up with TRBD2. Germline trimming cut 8 bases from V and 7 bases from J; bases unmatched to any gene: 6. The CDR3 is 12 residues long. Germline V gene data show CDR1 as SQVTM and CDR2 as ANQGSEA. The CDR3 reads CSLAGGPNEQFF. DNA for the CDR3: TGCAGCCTGGCGGGAGGGCCGAATGAGCAGTTCTTC.

A few counts support this clonotype. Here the CDR3 DNA reads TGTGCCAGCAGCTTAACGTTGCAGGGGCTAAACACCGGGGAGCTGTTTTTT. Amino acids: CASSLTLQGLNTGELFF. The chain carries TRBV7-3 and TRBJ2-2, with D possibly being TRBD1 (6 bases). The CDR3 consists of 17 residues. V was trimmed by 0 bases and J by 2 bases, leaving 13 bases between them. CDR1 SGHTA and CDR2 FQGTGA come from the germline V gene.

This clonotype has ten or more counts. This sequence joins TRBV5-1 and TRBJ2-1; TRBD1 agrees at 9 bases. The CDR3 is made up of 14 amino acids. CDR1 SGHRS and CDR2 YFSETQ come from the germline V gene. J gave up 16 bases and V 0 bases, and 11 bases lay outside the gene matches. This CDR3 is CASSLAGIGQGYFF. The CDR3 DNA follows: TGCGCCAGCAGCTTGGCCGGAATCGGACAGGGGTACTTCTTC. Full variable domain (remainder filled in from reference TRBV5-1 and TRBJ2-1): KAGVTQTPRYLIKTRGQQVTLSCSPISGHRSVSWYQQTPGQGLQFLFEYFSETQRNKGNFPGRFSGRQFSNSRSEMNVSTLELGDSALYLCASSLAGIGQGYFFGPGTRLTVL.

The rearrangement joins TRBV5-1 to TRBJ2-3, with D possibly TRBD1 on 5 matching bases. The germline V and J ends were trimmed by 4 bases and 1 base, with 16 bases remaining between them. CDR1 SGHRS and CDR2 YFSETQ come from the germline V gene. CDR3 length: 16 amino acids. CDR3 sequence: CASSTPGSPRTDTQYF. CDR3 coding DNA: TGCGCCAGCAGCACCCCAGGGTCCCCACGCACAGATACGCAGTATTTT.

This clonotype was detected ten times or more. The V call is TRBV5-1, the J call TRBJ2-1; D might be TRBD2 (6 bases). The CDR3 is 14 amino acids. Germline-derived CDR1 and CDR2 are SGHRS and YFSETQ. V was shortened by 6 bases and J by 5 bases, with 15 bases between the two germline ends. The CDR3: CASKRGLSNNEQFF. Here the CDR3 DNA reads TGCGCCAGCAAACGCGGACTATCCAACAATGAGCAGTTCTTC.

J is TRBJ1-3 and V is TRBV9; possible D gene TRBD1, 5 bases. This CDR3 is 16 amino acids long. Germline V gives CDR1 SGDLS, CDR2 YYNGEE. V lost 4 bases and J lost 0, with 14 bases in between. DNA of the CDR3: TGTGCCAGCAGCATAACCGACAGCTTCTCTGGAAACACCATATATTTT. This gives the protein CASSITDSFSGNTIYF.

The table lists this clonotype with many counts. The V call is TRBV27, the J call TRBJ2-2, with 8 positions matching TRBD2. The germline gives CDR1 MNHEY, CDR2 SMNVEV (reference sequence). The CDR3 extends over 15 amino acids. V lost 0 bases, J lost 5 bases, and 2 bases stayed unmatched. The CDR3 bases are TGTGCCAGCAGTTTATCGCCTAGCGGGACCGGGGAGCTGTTTTTT. Encoded protein: CASSLSPSGTGELFF.

This clonotype appeared a few times. This chain uses TRBV20-1 with TRBJ2-7, with D tentatively TRBD2 (6 bases). Germline V CDR1 and CDR2: DFQATT, SNEGSKA (reference sequence). This CDR3 comprises 14 residues. Trimming removed 3 bases from V and 0 bases from J, with 12 bases in between. The CDR3 nucleotides are TGCAGTGCTAGTTCGGGACTTTACTCCTACGAGCAGTACTTC. Protein sequence: CSASSGLYSYEQYF.

This clonotype has only a few counts. The chain uses TRBV29-1 and TRBJ2-7, with D unresolved. Trimming left V 6 bases short and J 7 bases short, with 10 bases between. Germline V gene data show CDR1 as SQVTM and CDR2 as ANQGSEA. The CDR3 consists of 10 residues. CDR3 sequence reads: CSVRSVEQYF. In DNA form, the CDR3 reads TGCAGCGTGAGGTCTGTAGAGCAGTACTTC.

The V call is TRBV5-1, the J call TRBJ2-5, with 7 nucleotides matching TRBD2. Trimming cost V 4 bases and J 1 base; bases outside gene matches: 7. The CDR3 is 15 residues long. Germline CDR1 reads SGHRS; CDR2 reads YFSETQ. The CDR3 DNA is TGCGCCAGCAGCCTAATAGCGGGCGCCCAAGAGACCCAGTACTTC. Amino acids: CASSLIAGAQETQYF.

This sequence joins TRBV4-1 and TRBJ2-7, with no clear D. The germline gives CDR1 MGHRA, CDR2 YSYEKL. The V end was cut by 0 bases, the J end by 5 bases, with 14 bases between. The CDR3 is made up of 15 amino acids. CDR3 amino acids: CASSQDWGLRDEQYF. The CDR3, as DNA: TGCGCCAGCAGCCAAGATTGGGGATTAAGGGACGAGCAGTACTTC.

This clonotype appeared a few times. V is TRBV5-1 and J is TRBJ2-5; D remains unclear. The germline CDR1 and CDR2 sequences are SGHRS and YFSETQ. This CDR3 has 13 residues. The V and J ends lost 0 bases and 3 bases respectively, with 6 bases between them. As DNA, the CDR3 is TGCGCCAGCAGCTTGGACGCCGAAGAGACCCAGTACTTC. It yields the protein CASSLDAEETQYF.

This clonotype has just a few counts. V and J are TRBV4-1 and TRBJ2-3; 10 positions agree with TRBD2. The germline V gene has CDR1 MGHRA and CDR2 YSYEKL. CDR3 length: 16 residues. J lost 3 bases, V lost 3 bases, and 6 bases had no gene match. CDR3 coding DNA: TGCGCCAGCAGCCAGCGACTAGCGGGTTGGACAGATACGCAGTATTTT. This encodes CASSQRLAGWTDTQYF.

This clonotype was detected a few times. The chain links TRBV12-3 or TRBV12-4 to TRBJ1-5; D gene uncertain. V shed 1 base and J shed 11 bases, with 18 bases lying between them. The CDR3 sequence is 15 residues long. The DNA for the CDR3 is TGTGCCAGCAGTTTAGTAGCGGGTCGAGGATCGTCCCAGCATTTT. Translated, it gives CASSLVAGRGSSQHF.

The table lists this clonotype with a few counts. The CDR3 nucleotides read TGTGCCAGCAAAGCGTTCGTTGGGAGCACAGATACGCAGTATTTT. Protein sequence: CASKAFVGSTDTQYF. The chain uses TRBV2 and TRBJ2-3; D gene unclear. The CDR3 has 15 amino acids. The V end was cut by 7 bases, the J end by 0 bases, with 14 bases between. Germline V gives CDR1 SNHLY, CDR2 FYNNEI. Full variable domain (rest looked up from reference TRBV2 and TRBJ2-3): EPEVTQTPSHQVTQMGQEVILRCVPISNHLYFYWYRQILGQKVEFLVSFYNNEISEKSEIFDDQFSVERPDGSNFTLKIRSTKLEDSAMYFCASKAFVGSTDTQYFGPGTRLTVL.

This clonotype was recorded at least ten times. V and J are TRBV5-1 and TRBJ1-5; D not resolved. The CDR3 covers 15 residues. Germline V gene sequence: CDR1 SGHRS, CDR2 YFSETQ. V lost 0 bases and J 4 bases, leaving 11 bases between the germline ends. Written as DNA, the CDR3 is TGCGCCAGCAGCTTGGCGGACGGAAGGAATCAGCCCCAGCATTTT. Translation: CASSLADGRNQPQHF. The variable domain in full, with the rest retrieved from reference TRBV5-1 and TRBJ1-5, is KAGVTQTPRYLIKTRGQQVTLSCSPISGHRSVSWYQQTPGQGLQFLFEYFSETQRNKGNFPGRFSGRQFSNSRSEMNVSTLELGDSALYLCASSLADGRNQPQHFGDGTRLSIL.

This clonotype appeared a few times. J is TRBJ2-1 and V is TRBV20-1, with D perhaps TRBD2 (6 bases). CDR1 and CDR2 from the germline V gene are DFQATT and SNEGSKA (reference sequence). The CDR3 is made up of 14 amino acids. Trimming took 3 bases from V and 4 from J, leaving 13 bases between them. Written as DNA, the CDR3 is TGCAGTGCTAGTGCGGGAAAAGTTTACAATGAGCAGTTCTTC. This gives the protein CSASAGKVYNEQFF.

This clonotype was recorded at least ten times. The chain employs TRBV5-1 and TRBJ2-7; tentatively, D is TRBD1 (6 bases). This CDR3 region has 14 residues. CDR1 is SGHRS, CDR2 YFSETQ, per germline. Deletions cut 1 base from V and 1 base from J, with 9 bases between. The chain's CDR3 is CASSLRDTSYEQYF. CDR3 DNA sequence: TGCGCCAGCAGCTTGCGGGACACATCCTACGAGCAGTACTTC. Using reference TRBV5-1 and TRBJ2-7 for the parts outside the CDR3, the full variable domain is KAGVTQTPRYLIKTRGQQVTLSCSPISGHRSVSWYQQTPGQGLQFLFEYFSETQRNKGNFPGRFSGRQFSNSRSEMNVSTLELGDSALYLCASSLRDTSYEQYFGPGTRLTVT.

J is TRBJ2-1 and V is TRBV20-1; 10 nucleotides align to TRBD1. This CDR3 is 14 amino acids long. Germline V gene sequence: CDR1 DFQATT, CDR2 SNEGSKA (reference sequence). The junction had 6 bases not matched to a gene; V was cut back by 6 bases and J by 4 bases. The CDR3 here is CSATGTGEYNEQFF. The CDR3 DNA reads TGCAGTGCAACCGGGACAGGGGAATACAATGAGCAGTTCTTC.